This record concerns one T cell receptor beta chain sequence. Its cognate antigen is unknown. The CDR3 has 14 amino acids. Trimming took off 4 bases at V and 3 bases at J, with 12 bases between the two ends. In germline, CDR1 is SNHLY, CDR2 FYNNEI. All of the isolated RNA was reverse transcribed, so expressed TCRB transcripts were sequenced. Profiling relied on immunoSEQ multiplex PCR, and the TCRdb table lists in-frame clones only, not all of them. The sample has 120,000 to 150,000 clones, under 60% seen once. By way of CD45RO/CCR7/CD25/CD127/CD95/CD27, the CD4+ regulatory, stem cell-like memory, central memory and naive cells were sorted. The source of the sample is a study of beta chain features in type 1 diabetes. Whole-study findings and limits: When VDJ junctions were examined, type 1 diabetes patients showed fewer insertions and more deletions. Researchers cautioned that cDNA sequencing could over-represent cells with high TCR expression. When Type 1 diabetes patients were examined, their TCRB CDR3s proved moderately but significantly shorter in all four CD4+ subsets.

The clonotype comes from a man aged 18 to 30 in good health. V gene TRBV2 combines with J gene TRBJ1-2; D gene unclear. The sequenced sample consisted of Tregs from blood. The CDR3 is CASSAGVEYYGYTF. CDR3 DNA sequence: TGTGCCAGCAGTGCCGGGGTAGAGTACTATGGCTACACCTTC.